Listed here are 20 T cell receptor beta chains from one sample, sequenced in a study of T-cell memory formation after mild COVID-19. One entry per CDR3 protein results from TCRdb running MiXCR on the 5' RACE reads. Of hundreds of thousands of distinct CDR3 sequences in the sample, approximately 18% were seen once. The sample comprised PBMCs or a T cell subset sorted from them (not recorded which). The receptors here all came from a man aged 18-30 years who had mild COVID-19 (a few samples of this study predate the infection). Cell type and time point are not known.

This clonotype was counted a few times. A much larger clonotype is one base distant, so this may be a read error. The rearrangement uses TRBV7-3 and TRBJ1-1; D unresolved. Germline assignment: CDR1 SGHTA and CDR2 FQGTGA. The CDR3 totals 13 residues. The V gene lost 4 bases and the J gene lost 0 bases, with 6 bases spanning the gap. As DNA, the CDR3 is TGTGCCAGCAGCTCAGACATGAACACTGAAGCTTTCTTT. As protein: CASSSDMNTEAFF.

The rearrangement joins TRBV6-5 to TRBJ2-3; 8 bases align to TRBD2. CDR1 is MNHEY, CDR2 SVGAGI, per germline. Germline trimming cut 7 bases from V and 5 bases from J; bases unmatched to any gene: 14. This CDR3 spans 16 amino acids. CDR3 sequence: CASKRAGASGRDTQYF. The CDR3 DNA reads as TGTGCCAGCAAGAGGGCTGGGGCTAGCGGGCGAGATACGCAGTATTTT.

This clonotype has only a few counts. The chain links TRBV7-3 to TRBJ2-5; no clear D gene. V lost 0 bases to trimming and J lost 2 bases, with 10 bases between them. Germline V CDR1 and CDR2: SGHTA, FQGTGA. The CDR3 covers 15 residues. The CDR3 is CASSLTRTAQETQYF. The CDR3 region has the DNA TGTGCCAGCAGCTTAACCCGGACGGCGCAAGAGACCCAGTACTTC.

The chain combines TRBV20-1 with TRBJ1-1; TRBD1 matches at 7 bases. CDR1 is DFQATT and CDR2 is SNEGSKA in the germline V gene (reference sequence). The CDR3 spans 15 residues. The trim removed 1 base at V and 5 bases at J, leaving 10 bases unmatched. The CDR3 DNA follows: TGCAGTGCTAGAGCCGTGGGCAGGGGGGGTACTGAAGCTTTCTTT. Residues: CSARAVGRGGTEAFF.

The chain links TRBV7-2 to TRBJ1-4; 7 nucleotides line up with TRBD1. The CDR3 extends over 15 amino acids. CDR1 SGHTA and CDR2 FQGNSA come from the germline V gene. The V segment lost 5 bases and the J segment 6 bases; nucleotides outside the gene matches: 9. DNA for the CDR3: TGTGCCAGCAGCCAAGGGGACAGAAGATATGAAAAACTGTTTTTT. Amino acids: CASSQGDRRYEKLFF. Using reference TRBV7-2 and TRBJ1-4 for the parts outside the CDR3, the full variable domain is GAGVSQSPSNKVTEKGKDVELRCDPISGHTALYWYRQSLGQGLEFLIYFQGNSAPDKSGLPSDRFSAERTGGSVSTLTIQRTQQEDSAVYLCASSQGDRRYEKLFFGSGTQLSVL.

There are many counts of this clonotype. The V and J genes are TRBV5-1 and TRBJ2-6; D call uncertain. This CDR3 has 14 amino acids. Germline CDR1 SGHRS, CDR2 YFSETQ. Deletions cut 4 bases from V and 0 bases from J, with 5 bases between. The CDR3 protein is CASSADSGANVLTF. DNA for the CDR3: TGCGCCAGCAGCGCAGACTCTGGGGCCAACGTCCTGACTTTC.

This chain links TRBV4-3 with TRBJ2-1; D may be TRBD1 or TRBD2 (6 bases each). Trimming took off 0 bases at V and 9 bases at J, with 18 bases between the two ends. CDR3 length equals 16 residues. In germline, CDR1 is LGHNA, CDR2 YSLEER. CDR3 nucleotide sequence: TGCGCCAGCAGCCAAGAAGATGCGGCAGGGGAGGTTGAGCAGTTCTTC. The encoded protein is CASSQEDAAGEVEQFF.

The table lists this clonotype with many counts. CDR3 coding DNA: TGTGCCAGCAGCCAGGATTTCACCGGGGAGCTGTTTTTT. It translates to CASSQDFTGELFF. The V and J genes are TRBV3-1 and TRBJ2-2, with D hard to call. The CDR3 is made up of 13 amino acids. Germline V gene data show CDR1 as LGHDT and CDR2 as YNNKEL (reference sequence). Trimming removed 3 bases at V and 4 bases at J, with 6 bases between.

This chain connects TRBV5-1 to TRBJ2-1; 15 bases align to TRBD2. Trimming removed 4 bases from V and 7 bases from J; junction bases left unmatched: 9. The CDR3 runs to 17 residues. The V gene's germline CDR1 is SGHRS and CDR2 YFSETQ. This chain's CDR3 is CASSRTSGGASANEQFF. Written as DNA, the CDR3 is TGCGCCAGCAGCCGGACTAGCGGGGGGGCCTCCGCTAATGAGCAGTTCTTC.

This clonotype appeared once. J is TRBJ2-2 and V is TRBV6-5; no clear D gene. Germline CDR1 and CDR2: MNHEY and SVGAGI. The V gene lost 5 bases and the J gene lost 3 bases, with 13 bases spanning the gap. This CDR3 comprises 15 residues. The CDR3 DNA follows: TGTGCCAGCAGTGATGACCGGAGATACACCGGGGAGCTGTTTTTT. This encodes CASSDDRRYTGELFF.

This clonotype turned up a few times. The gene calls are TRBV9 and TRBJ2-7, with TRBD2 matching 11 bases. Trimming at V came to 0 bases and at J to 3 bases, leaving 2 bases not matched to a gene. In germline, CDR1 is SGDLS, CDR2 YYNGEE. The CDR3 is made up of 15 amino acids. Here the CDR3 reads CASSVGLAGGYEQYF. In DNA form, the CDR3 reads TGTGCCAGCAGCGTAGGCCTAGCGGGGGGCTACGAGCAGTACTTC.

In this sample, this clonotype turned up many times. The chain employs TRBV5-1 and TRBJ2-3; D is unresolved. The CDR3 loop spans 12 amino acids. CDR1 is SGHRS and CDR2 is YFSETQ in the germline V gene. The ends were cut back, 3 bases at V and 5 bases at J, with 7 bases in the middle. The CDR3 loop reads CASSSTLDTQYF. The CDR3 coding sequence is TGCGCCAGCAGCTCGACTCTAGATACGCAGTATTTT.

This chain uses TRBV4-2 with TRBJ2-5; TRBD2 aligns across 9 bases. Germline loops: CDR1 LGHNA, CDR2 YNFKEQ. The CDR3 consists of 15 residues. J gave up 0 bases and V 3 bases, and 2 bases lay outside the gene matches. Here the CDR3 reads CASSQAGGYQETQYF. CDR3 sequence (DNA): TGTGCCAGCAGCCAGGCGGGGGGGTACCAAGAGACCCAGTACTTC.

The CDR3, as DNA: TGTGCCAGCAGCTCCCGGGACAGGTTAAATTCACCCCTCCACTTT. Protein sequence: CASSSRDRLNSPLHF. The V gene is TRBV9, the J gene TRBJ1-6; TRBD1 matches 8 bases. Germline V gene data show CDR1 as SGDLS and CDR2 as YYNGEE. V lost 4 bases, J lost 7 bases, and 7 bases stayed unmatched. The CDR3 consists of 15 residues.

This clonotype was observed a few times. The genes are TRBV6-6 and TRBJ2-7; tentatively, D is TRBD2 (6 bases). CDR1 is MNHNY and CDR2 is SVGAGI in the germline V gene (reference sequence). The CDR3 contains 15 residues. The V gene lost 3 bases and the J gene lost 6 bases, with 18 bases spanning the gap. The CDR3 region is CASSYRILGGSEQYF. In DNA, the CDR3 is TGTGCCAGCAGTTATAGAATTTTGGGGGGATCCGAGCAGTACTTC.

This clonotype was seen a few times. This chain joins TRBV29-1 and TRBJ2-1, with 8 nucleotides matching TRBD1. CDR3 size: 14 residues. J lost 8 bases, V lost 8 bases, and 14 bases had no gene match. Germline V gene data show CDR1 as SQVTM and CDR2 as ANQGSEA. The CDR3 DNA is TGCAGCCCTAGGTTTGCGACAGGGGAAGATGAGCAGTTCTTC. Translating gives CSPRFATGEDEQFF.

This clonotype was counted only a few times. The chain joins TRBV4-3 to TRBJ2-3, with 9 bases fitting TRBD2. Trimming at V came to 0 bases and at J to 7 bases, leaving 8 bases not matched to a gene. In germline, CDR1 is LGHNA, CDR2 YSLEER. The CDR3 length is 16 residues. CDR3 DNA: TGCGCCAGCAGCCAAGATAGTGGCGGGGGGGCGTATACGCAGTATTTT. This translates into CASSQDSGGGAYTQYF.

This clonotype was counted only a few times. The chain has TRBV15 and TRBJ2-5, with D maybe TRBD2 (5 bases). The V and J ends lost 6 bases and 3 bases respectively, with 8 bases between them. Germline V gives CDR1 LNHNV, CDR2 YYDKDF (reference sequence). There are 12 residues in the CDR3. The CDR3 nucleotides are TGTGCCACCAGATCCGGGGAAGAGACCCAGTACTTC. It encodes CATRSGEETQYF.

The rearrangement uses TRBV6-2 or TRBV6-3 and TRBJ2-3; no clear D gene. Germline values: CDR1 MNHEY, CDR2 SVGEGT. V was pared by 7 bases and J by 4 bases, with 15 bases between. The CDR3 length is 14 residues. The CDR3 coding sequence is TGTGCCAGCACGACCCCAATCAATCCAGATACGCAGTATTTT. The encoded protein is CASTTPINPDTQYF.

This sequence joins TRBV5-1 and TRBJ2-1, with 10 positions matching TRBD1. V trimming: 4 bases; J trimming: 3 bases; junction bases outside the gene matches: 7. Germline V lookup: CDR1 SGHRS, CDR2 YFSETQ. This CDR3 region has 16 residues. The CDR3 loop is CASSAGQGGSYNEQFF. The CDR3 region has the DNA TGCGCCAGCAGCGCAGGACAGGGGGGCAGCTACAATGAGCAGTTCTTC. Combining the CDR3 with reference TRBV5-1 and TRBJ2-1 gives the whole variable domain KAGVTQTPRYLIKTRGQQVTLSCSPISGHRSVSWYQQTPGQGLQFLFEYFSETQRNKGNFPGRFSGRQFSNSRSEMNVSTLELGDSALYLCASSAGQGGSYNEQFFGPGTRLTVL.